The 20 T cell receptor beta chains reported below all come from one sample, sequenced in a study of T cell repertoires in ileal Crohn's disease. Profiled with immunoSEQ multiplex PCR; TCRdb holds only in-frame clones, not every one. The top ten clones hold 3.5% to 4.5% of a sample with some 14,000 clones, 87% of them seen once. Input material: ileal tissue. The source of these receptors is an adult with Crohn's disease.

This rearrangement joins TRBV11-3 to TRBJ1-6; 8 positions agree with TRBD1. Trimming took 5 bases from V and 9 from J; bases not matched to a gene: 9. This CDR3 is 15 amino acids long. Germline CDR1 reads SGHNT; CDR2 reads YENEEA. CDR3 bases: TGTGCCAGCAGCCCACGTGGGACAGGTCCTTCACCCCTCCACTTT. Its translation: CASSPRGTGPSPLHF.

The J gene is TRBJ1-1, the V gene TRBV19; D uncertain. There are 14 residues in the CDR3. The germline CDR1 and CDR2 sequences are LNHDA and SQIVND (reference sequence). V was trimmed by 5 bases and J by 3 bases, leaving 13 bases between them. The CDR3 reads CASSRGSGDTEAFF. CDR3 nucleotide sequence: TGTGCCAGTAGTCGGGGATCCGGGGACACTGAAGCTTTCTTT.

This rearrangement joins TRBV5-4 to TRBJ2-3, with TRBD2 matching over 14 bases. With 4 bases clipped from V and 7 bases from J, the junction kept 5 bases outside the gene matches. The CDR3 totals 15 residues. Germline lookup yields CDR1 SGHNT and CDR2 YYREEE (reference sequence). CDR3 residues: CASSPTSGGANTQYF. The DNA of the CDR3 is TGTGCCAGCAGCCCGACTAGCGGGGGGGCGAATACGCAGTATTTT.

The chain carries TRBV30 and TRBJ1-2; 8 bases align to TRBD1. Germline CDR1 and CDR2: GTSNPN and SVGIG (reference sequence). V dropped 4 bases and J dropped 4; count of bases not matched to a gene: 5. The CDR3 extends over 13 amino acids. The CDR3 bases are TGTGCCTGGAACGCAGGGGGCTTCTATGGCTACACCTTC. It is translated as CAWNAGGFYGYTF.

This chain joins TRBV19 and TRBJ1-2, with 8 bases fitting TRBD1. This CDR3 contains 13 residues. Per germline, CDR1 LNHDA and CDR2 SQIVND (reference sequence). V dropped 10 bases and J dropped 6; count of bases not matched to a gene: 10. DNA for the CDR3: TGTGCCACCTTGGGACAGGAATACCATGGCTACACCTTC. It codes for CATLGQEYHGYTF.

The CDR3 is CATSIGTGGANEKLFF. DNA of the CDR3: TGTGCCACCTCCATTGGGACAGGGGGAGCGAATGAAAAACTGTTTTTT. The chain links TRBV14 to TRBJ1-4, with 11 bases lining up with TRBD1. Trimming cost V 10 bases and J 5 bases; bases outside gene matches: 12. This CDR3 comprises 16 residues. CDR1 and CDR2 (germline): SGHDN, FVKESK.

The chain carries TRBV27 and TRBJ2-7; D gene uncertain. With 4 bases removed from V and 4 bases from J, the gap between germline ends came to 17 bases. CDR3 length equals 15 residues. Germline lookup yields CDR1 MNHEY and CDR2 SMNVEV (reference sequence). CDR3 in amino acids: CASSSVEMTVYEQYF. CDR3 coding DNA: TGTGCCAGCAGTTCCGTGGAGATGACGGTGTACGAGCAGTACTTC.

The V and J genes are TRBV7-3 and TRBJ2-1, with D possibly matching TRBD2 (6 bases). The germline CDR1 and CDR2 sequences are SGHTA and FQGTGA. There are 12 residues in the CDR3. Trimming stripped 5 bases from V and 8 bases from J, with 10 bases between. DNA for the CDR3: TGTGCCAGCAGCCTAAGGGAGGATGAGCAGTTCTTC. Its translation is CASSLREDEQFF.

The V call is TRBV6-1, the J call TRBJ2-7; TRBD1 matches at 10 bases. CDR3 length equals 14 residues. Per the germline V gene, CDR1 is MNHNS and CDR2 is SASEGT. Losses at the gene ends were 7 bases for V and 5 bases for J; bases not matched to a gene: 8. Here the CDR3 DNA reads TGTGCCAGCATCTTGGGACAGGGGACGGACGAGCAGTACTTC. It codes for CASILGQGTDEQYF.

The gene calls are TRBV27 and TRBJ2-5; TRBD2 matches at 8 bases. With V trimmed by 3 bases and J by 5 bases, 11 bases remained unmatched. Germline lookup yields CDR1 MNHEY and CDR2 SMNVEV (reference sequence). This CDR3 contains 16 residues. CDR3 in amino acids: CASSFSGGAGVETQYF. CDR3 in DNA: TGTGCCAGCAGTTTTTCCGGGGGGGCAGGGGTGGAGACCCAGTACTTC.

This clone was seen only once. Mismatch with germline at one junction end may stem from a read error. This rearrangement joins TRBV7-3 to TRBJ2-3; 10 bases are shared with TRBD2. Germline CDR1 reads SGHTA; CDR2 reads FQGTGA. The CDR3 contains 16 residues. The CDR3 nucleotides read TGTGCCAGCAGCATAACCGGGACTAGCGGCACAGATACGCAGTATTTT. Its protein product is CASSITGTSGTDTQYF.

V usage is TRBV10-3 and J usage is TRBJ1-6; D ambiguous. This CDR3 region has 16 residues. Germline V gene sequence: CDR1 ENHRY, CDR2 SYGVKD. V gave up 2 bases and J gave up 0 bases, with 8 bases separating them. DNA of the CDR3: TGTGCCATCAGTGAGGGCAGAAGCTCCTATAATTCACCCCTCCACTTT. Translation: CAISEGRSSYNSPLHF.

CDR3 DNA sequence: TGTGCCTGGAGGCGGTTTGCGGGAAACACCATATATTTT. Its protein is CAWRRFAGNTIYF. This chain links TRBV30 with TRBJ1-3, with D unresolved. Trimming took 3 bases from V and 4 from J, leaving 10 bases between them. The CDR3 loop spans 13 amino acids. Germline V gene lookup returns CDR1 GTSNPN and CDR2 SVGIG (reference sequence).

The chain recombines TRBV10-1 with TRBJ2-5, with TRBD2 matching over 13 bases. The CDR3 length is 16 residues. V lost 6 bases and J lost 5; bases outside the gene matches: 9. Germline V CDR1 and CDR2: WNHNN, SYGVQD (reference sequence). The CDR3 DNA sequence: TGCGCCAGCAGCCCCCGGGGGACTAGCGGGGTTGAGACCCAGTACTTC. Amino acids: CASSPRGTSGVETQYF.

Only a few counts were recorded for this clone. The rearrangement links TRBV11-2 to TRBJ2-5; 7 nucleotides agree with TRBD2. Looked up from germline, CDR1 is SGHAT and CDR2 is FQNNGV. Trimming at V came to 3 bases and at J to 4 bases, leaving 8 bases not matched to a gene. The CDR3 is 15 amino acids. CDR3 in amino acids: CASSLNQPGGETQYF. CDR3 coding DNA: TGTGCCAGCAGCTTGAACCAACCGGGAGGAGAGACCCAGTACTTC.

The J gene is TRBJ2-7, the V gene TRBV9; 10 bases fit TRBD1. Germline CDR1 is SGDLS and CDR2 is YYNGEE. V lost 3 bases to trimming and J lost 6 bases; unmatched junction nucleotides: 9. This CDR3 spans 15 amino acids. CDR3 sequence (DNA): TGTGCCAGCAGCGCTAAGGGGGGACAGGGGACCGAGCAGTACTTC. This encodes CASSAKGGQGTEQYF.

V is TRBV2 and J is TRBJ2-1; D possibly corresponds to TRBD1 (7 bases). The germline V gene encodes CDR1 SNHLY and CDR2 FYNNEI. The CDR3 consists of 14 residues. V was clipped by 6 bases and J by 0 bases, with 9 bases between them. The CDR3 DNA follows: TGTGCCAGCAGGCGGGACAGCTCCTACAATGAGCAGTTCTTC. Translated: CASRRDSSYNEQFF.

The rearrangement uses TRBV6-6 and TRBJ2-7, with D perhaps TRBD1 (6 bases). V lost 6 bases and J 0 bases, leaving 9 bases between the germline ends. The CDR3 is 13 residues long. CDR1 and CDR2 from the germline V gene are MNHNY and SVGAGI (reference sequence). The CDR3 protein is CASSGDISYEQYF. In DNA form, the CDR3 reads TGTGCCAGCAGCGGGGACATCTCCTACGAGCAGTACTTC.

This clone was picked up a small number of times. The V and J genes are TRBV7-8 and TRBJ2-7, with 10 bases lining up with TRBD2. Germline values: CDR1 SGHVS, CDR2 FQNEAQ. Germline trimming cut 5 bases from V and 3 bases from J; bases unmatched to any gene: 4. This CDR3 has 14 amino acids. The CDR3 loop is CASSVSGGNYEQYF. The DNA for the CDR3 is TGTGCCAGCAGCGTTAGCGGGGGGAACTACGAGCAGTACTTC.

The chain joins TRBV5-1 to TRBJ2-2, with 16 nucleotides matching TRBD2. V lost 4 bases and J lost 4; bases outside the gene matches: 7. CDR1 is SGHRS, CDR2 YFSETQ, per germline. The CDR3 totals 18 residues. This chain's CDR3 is CASSPGTSGRAGTGELFF. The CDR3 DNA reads TGCGCCAGCAGCCCCGGGACTAGCGGGAGGGCAGGCACCGGGGAGCTGTTTTTT.